What follows are 15 T cell receptor beta chains derived from one specimen sequenced in a study of regulatory T cells in long-lasting Graves disease. Time point defined: newly diagnosed GD, antithyroid drugs for less than 3 months. The TCR library was prepared using RNA isolated from PBMCs. Arm-PCR of CDR3 regions with iRepertoire HTBI primers generated TCR beta libraries. TCRdb itself ran the multiplex PCR reads through MiXCR, one entry per CDR3 protein. This table holds around 400,000 distinct CDR3 sequences, roughly 15% found once. Specimen: peripheral blood mononuclear cells (PBMCs), collected at new diagnosis, from a patient treated with antithyroid drugs. The receptors stem from a female donor with Graves disease.

The chain uses TRBV5-1 and TRBJ2-5, with TRBD2 matching over 14 bases. This CDR3 has 16 residues. Germline V CDR1 and CDR2: SGHRS, YFSETQ. Trimming cost V 4 bases and J 11 bases; bases outside gene matches: 13. The CDR3: CASSRTSGRLNNEQYF. CDR3 coding DNA: TGCGCCAGCAGCAGGACTAGCGGGAGGTTAAACAATGAGCAGTACTTC.

A remark on this clonotype: This may be a read error: a much more frequent sequence differs by one nucleotide. The chain combines TRBV6-2 or TRBV6-3 with TRBJ1-1; a possible D gene is TRBD1 (5 bases). This CDR3 region has 14 residues. CDR1 and CDR2 (germline): MNHEY, SVGEGT. The CDR3 nucleotides read TGTGCCAGCAGTGAGCGCGGAGGGGTCACTGAAGCTCTCTTT. This codes for CASSERGGVTEALF.

This clonotype was picked up many times. V and J are TRBV6-1 and TRBJ2-3; the D is unclear. Trimming took off 7 bases at V and 3 bases at J, with 20 bases between the two ends. The CDR3 spans 16 residues. CDR1 and CDR2 (germline): MNHNS, SASEGT. The chain's CDR3 is CASTEESPKRTDTQYF. CDR3 in DNA: TGTGCCAGCACCGAGGAGTCCCCCAAGAGAACAGATACGCAGTATTTT.

The chain carries TRBV12-3 or TRBV12-4 and TRBJ2-7; the D call may be TRBD1 or TRBD2 (5 bases each). V shed 6 bases and J shed 1 base, with 16 bases lying between them. CDR3 length: 15 residues. The CDR3 protein is CASRASRGLSYEQYF. CDR3 sequence (DNA): TGTGCCAGCAGGGCCTCCCGGGGCCTATCCTACGAGCAGTACTTC.

This clonotype has only a few counts. This chain links TRBV5-1 with TRBJ1-1, with D uncertain. Per germline, CDR1 SGHRS and CDR2 YFSETQ. Trimming shortened V by 1 base and J by 4 bases, and 11 bases separated the two germline ends. CDR3 length: 14 amino acids. The CDR3 is CASSLSPVGTEAFF. Here the CDR3 DNA reads TGCGCCAGCAGCTTGTCGCCAGTTGGCACTGAAGCTTTCTTT.

In its sample, this clonotype was seen a few times. A much larger clone lies a single base off, so this may be a read error. The chain carries TRBV20-1 and TRBJ2-1, with a tentative D call TRBD2 (6 bases). The CDR3 length is 16 residues. Germline CDR1 DFQATT, CDR2 SNEGSKA (reference sequence). The V end lost 0 bases, the J end lost 10 bases, and 22 bases lay between the germline ends. CDR3 sequence (DNA): TGCAGTGCTAGAGATAGGGAGGACCGAGACTCCTACGAGCAGTTCTTC. Its translation: CSARDREDRDSYEQFF.

This clonotype was observed many times. This chain joins TRBV2 and TRBJ1-1; perhaps TRBD1 as D (5 bases). The germline V gene has CDR1 SNHLY and CDR2 FYNNEI. V was cut by 3 bases and J by 1 base, with 9 bases left in between. The CDR3 totals 14 residues. The CDR3 coding sequence is TGTGCCAGCAGTGAGAACAGGCCGAACACTGAAGCTTTCTTT. Translation: CASSENRPNTEAFF. The full variable domain, with the rest looked up from reference TRBV2 and TRBJ1-1, is EPEVTQTPSHQVTQMGQEVILRCVPISNHLYFYWYRQILGQKVEFLVSFYNNEISEKSEIFDDQFSVERPDGSNFTLKIRSTKLEDSAMYFCASSENRPNTEAFFGQGTRLTVV.

This clonotype was detected many times. V gene TRBV6-1 combines with J gene TRBJ2-1; maybe TRBD1 (6 bases). The CDR3 runs 11 residues. CDR1 MNHNS and CDR2 SASEGT come from the germline V gene. The V end was cut by 11 bases, the J end by 6 bases, with 11 bases between. CDR3 sequence: CALLGGNEQFF. The DNA of the CDR3 is TGTGCCCTCCTAGGGGGCAATGAGCAGTTCTTC.

This clonotype was found a few times. The genes are TRBV9 and TRBJ1-3; possibly TRBD1 for D (6 bases). The CDR3 extends over 17 amino acids. The germline V and J ends were trimmed by 2 bases and 0 bases, with 15 bases remaining between them. From germline, CDR1 is SGDLS and CDR2 YYNGEE. In DNA, the CDR3 is TGTGCCAGCAGCGTCTCCGGGGGGGCCAACTCTGGAAACACCATATATTTT. This codes for CASSVSGGANSGNTIYF.

Of note for this clonotype: It differs at one base from a far larger clone, so likely a read error. CDR3 residues: CARSGDGTGGINEQYF. The CDR3 bases are TGTGCCCGCTCTGGGGACGGGACAGGAGGAATCAATGAGCAGTACTTC. This rearrangement joins TRBV2 to TRBJ2-4; 8 nucleotides align to TRBD1. Trimming cost V 11 bases and J 13 bases; bases outside gene matches: 25. Germline V gives CDR1 SNHLY, CDR2 FYNNEI. This CDR3 spans 16 amino acids. The whole variable domain, filled in from reference TRBV2 and TRBJ2-4, reads EPEVTQTPSHQVTQMGQEVILRCVPISNHLYFYWYRQILGQKVEFLVSFYNNEISEKSEIFDDQFSVERPDGSNFTLKIRSTKLEDSAMYFCARSGDGTGGINEQYFGAGTRLSVL.

This chain uses TRBV11-2 with TRBJ1-1; D is unresolved. There are 13 residues in the CDR3. V lost 6 bases, J lost 7 bases, and 15 bases lay in between. CDR1 is SGHAT and CDR2 is FQNNGV in the germline V gene. CDR3 bases: TGTGCCAGCAGTTTATCGACGGACCTTGAAGCTTTCTTT. Protein sequence: CASSLSTDLEAFF. Combining the CDR3 with reference TRBV11-2 and TRBJ1-1 gives the whole variable domain EAGVAQSPRYKIIEKRQSVAFWCNPISGHATLYWYQQILGQGPKLLIQFQNNGVVDDSQLPKDRFSAERLKGVDSTLKIQPAKLEDSAVYLCASSLSTDLEAFFGQGTRLTVV.

The chain has TRBV19 and TRBJ2-7; D unresolved. Germline loops: CDR1 LNHDA, CDR2 SQIVND (reference sequence). The CDR3 has 13 amino acids. The V and J ends lost 5 bases and 8 bases respectively, with 16 bases between them. The CDR3 sequence is CASSLTLPGQQYF. The CDR3 DNA sequence: TGTGCCAGTAGTCTGACCCTTCCAGGACAGCAGTACTTC.

The table lists this clonotype with many counts. V and J are TRBV20-1 and TRBJ2-3; D possibly corresponds to TRBD1 (6 bases). The CDR3 extends over 14 amino acids. The germline V gene encodes CDR1 DFQATT and CDR2 SNEGSKA (reference sequence). With 5 bases removed from V and 4 bases from J, the gap between germline ends came to 16 bases. DNA for the CDR3: TGCAGTGCTCACAGGGCTAGCTTTGCAGATACGCAGTATTTT. Residues: CSAHRASFADTQYF.

At least ten counts were recorded for this clonotype. The chain employs TRBV27 and TRBJ2-7; tentatively, D is TRBD2 (5 bases). This CDR3 is built from 13 residues. Germline CDR1 reads MNHEY; CDR2 reads SMNVEV (reference sequence). The V and J ends lost 4 bases and 3 bases respectively, with 10 bases between them. DNA of the CDR3: TGTGCCAGCAGTTCGCTAGGGAGCTACGAGCAGTACTTC. As protein: CASSSLGSYEQYF.

The chain couples TRBV20-1 to TRBJ2-7, with 8 positions matching TRBD1. The CDR3 runs to 14 residues. Germline V gene sequence: CDR1 DFQATT, CDR2 SNEGSKA (reference sequence). After removal of 6 bases from V and 0 bases from J, the junction contained 7 bases not matched to a gene. The CDR3 loop is CSANGQGSSYEQYF. The CDR3 DNA sequence: TGCAGTGCAAACGGACAGGGAAGCTCCTACGAGCAGTACTTC.